The T cell receptor beta chain under discussion was sequenced for a study of cytomegalovirus exposure and HLA in healthy donors. A multiplex PCR was run with 60 Vbeta primers and 13 Jbeta primers. Using immunoSEQ multiplex PCR, the repertoire was profiled, and TCRdb retains in-frame clones only, with some absent. This table holds approximately 140,000 clones, about 79% found once. The germline V and J ends were trimmed by 11 bases and 0 bases, with 12 bases remaining between them. Germline-derived CDR1 and CDR2 are SNHLY and FYNNEI. The CDR3 is 13 residues long. The specimen was PBMCs. The sequence was obtained from a man aged 50-59 years in good health and CMV-seronegative. The chain has TRBV2 and TRBJ2-3; a possible D gene is TRBD2 (5 bases). CDR3 in amino acids: CAPGWSSTDTQYF. The CDR3 region has the DNA TGTGCCCCGGGGTGGAGTAGCACAGATACGCAGTATTTT. Using reference TRBV2 and TRBJ2-3 for the parts outside the CDR3, the full variable domain is EPEVTQTPSHQVTQMGQEVILRCVPISNHLYFYWYRQILGQKVEFLVSFYNNEISEKSEIFDDQFSVERPDGSNFTLKIRSTKLEDSAMYFCAPGWSSTDTQYFGPGTRLTVL.